The T cell receptor beta chain under discussion was sequenced for a study of shared clonotypes between healthy human individuals. Broader study findings: Expectations were that clonotype sharing among donors would be affected by sequencing depth. Only a few donors were included, so the genetic and exposure-history diversity represented was limited. In contrast to clonotypes shared by all four donors, non-shared clonotypes had lower generation probabilities.

The CDR3 has 17 residues. Germline V gene sequence: CDR1 SGDLS, CDR2 YYNGEE. The V and J ends lost 0 bases and 7 bases respectively, with 22 bases between them. A note on this clone: What it binds is not known.

Repertoires were generated with immunoSEQ multiplex PCR, while TCRdb's copy carries only in-frame clones and drops some. The table records 1.4 million to 1.5 million clones, around 95% of them present only once. Those who donated were healthy HIV-negative adults, with no recent acute infections or vaccinations reported. This chain uses TRBV9 with TRBJ1-1; D is possibly TRBD1 (6 bases). This TCR came from a man aged 30-40 years in good health. Sequenced: naive CD4+ T cells sorted from blood. Subset of the sample: CD45RA+ positively selected. The CDR3 DNA sequence: TGTGCCAGCAGCGTAGGGGTTATCGGACAGAGGGTTAGTGAAGCTTTCTTT. This encodes CASSVGVIGQRVSEAFF.